This T cell receptor beta chain stems from a study of blood T cell repertoires in COVID-19. Sequenced by immunoSEQ multiplex PCR; TCRdb stores in-frame clones only, minus some. The sample has roughly 67,000 clones, approximately 87% seen once. This clonotype originated in a man in his fifties with active COVID-19. The material sequenced was peripheral blood.

CDR3 sequence (DNA): TGTGCCAGCAGACCTCCGGGACAGGCTAACTATGGCTACACCTTC. Protein sequence: CASRPPGQANYGYTF. This rearrangement joins TRBV6-5 to TRBJ1-2, with TRBD1 matching 8 bases. The germline CDR1 and CDR2 sequences are MNHEY and SVGAGI. V gave up 6 bases and J gave up 0 bases; unmatched junction bases: 6. The CDR3 has 15 amino acids.